The 6 T cell receptor beta chains given below trace back to one sample, sequenced in a study of identical twins. Each CDR3 protein gets one entry after TCRdb re-called the 5' RACE reads with MiXCR. The table lists some 330,000 distinct CDR3 sequences, roughly 10% of them singletons, with approximately 8.9% in the top ten. The specimen was naive T cells sorted from blood. All receptors derive from a woman aged 45-65 years in good health.

The table lists this clonotype with many counts. V and J are TRBV12-3 or TRBV12-4 and TRBJ2-3; 8 bases fit TRBD2. J lost 0 bases, V lost 6 bases, and 5 bases had no gene match. The CDR3 contains 15 residues. The CDR3 sequence is CASRLAGGSTDTQYF. The CDR3 nucleotides are TGTGCCAGCAGGTTGGCGGGAGGTAGCACAGATACGCAGTATTTT.

V gene TRBV4-1 combines with J gene TRBJ2-3; 8 nucleotides match TRBD1. Germline V CDR1 and CDR2: MGHRA, YSYEKL. This CDR3 is built from 16 residues. The ends lost 3 bases at V and 4 bases at J; junction bases unmatched: 9. CDR3 nucleotides: TGCGCCAGCAGCCAGGAACAGGGGGTGGCACCAGATACGCAGTATTTT. Protein sequence: CASSQEQGVAPDTQYF.

This clonotype was recorded many times. The chain uses TRBV20-1 and TRBJ2-7, with 9 bases identical to TRBD2. The CDR3 length is 14 residues. Germline V lookup: CDR1 DFQATT, CDR2 SNEGSKA (reference sequence). J gave up 0 bases and V 4 bases, and 4 bases lay outside the gene matches. The CDR3 nucleotides read TGCAGTGCTATTAGACTAGCGGTCTCCTACGAGCAGTACTTC. Encoded protein: CSAIRLAVSYEQYF.

This clonotype showed up just a few times. The rearrangement links TRBV20-1 to TRBJ2-1; 8 bases agree with TRBD2. The length of the CDR3 is 14 residues. CDR1 DFQATT and CDR2 SNEGSKA come from the germline V gene (reference sequence). With V trimmed by 4 bases and J by 4 bases, 6 bases remained unmatched. CDR3 sequence: CSAIWLAGYNEQFF. The CDR3 coding sequence is TGCAGTGCTATATGGCTAGCGGGTTACAATGAGCAGTTCTTC.

This clonotype was detected only a few times. The chain recombines TRBV21-1 with TRBJ1-6. TRBV21-1 is a documented pseudogene. The CDR3 length is 13 residues. In DNA form, the CDR3 reads TGTGCCAGTATGACGGTCGATGATTCACCCCTCCACTTT. Translation: CASMTVDDSPLHF.

The table lists this clonotype with many counts. This CDR3 is CSARRTAKNIQYF. The DNA of the CDR3 is TGCAGCGCCCGCCGGACAGCCAAAAACATTCAGTACTTC. The chain has TRBV29-1 and TRBJ2-4; the D is unclear. Germline assignment: CDR1 SQVTM and CDR2 ANQGSEA. Trimming left V 7 bases short and J 0 bases short, with 10 bases between. The CDR3 is 13 amino acids.